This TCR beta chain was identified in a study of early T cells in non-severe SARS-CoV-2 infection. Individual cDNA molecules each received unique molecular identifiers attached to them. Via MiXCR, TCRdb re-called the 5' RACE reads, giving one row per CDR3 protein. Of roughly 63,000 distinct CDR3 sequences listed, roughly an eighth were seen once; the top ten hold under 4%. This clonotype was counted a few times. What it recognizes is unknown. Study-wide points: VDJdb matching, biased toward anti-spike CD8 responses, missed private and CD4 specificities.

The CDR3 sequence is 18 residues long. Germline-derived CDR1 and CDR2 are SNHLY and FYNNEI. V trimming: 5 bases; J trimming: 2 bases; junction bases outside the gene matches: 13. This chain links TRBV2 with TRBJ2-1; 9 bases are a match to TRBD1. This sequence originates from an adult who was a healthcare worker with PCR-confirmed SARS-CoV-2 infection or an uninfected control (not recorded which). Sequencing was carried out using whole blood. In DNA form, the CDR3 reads TGTGCCAGCAGTACGGGACAGGGCGCGCTGCGGGCCTACAATGAGCAGTTCTTC. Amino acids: CASSTGQGALRAYNEQFF.